These 27 T cell receptor beta chains were sequenced from one sample in a study of blood T cell repertoires in COVID-19. Profiling relied on immunoSEQ multiplex PCR, and the TCRdb table lists in-frame clones only, not all of them. The data hold 210,000 or so clones, with approximately 85% observed a single time. Sequencing used peripheral blood. These receptor sequences come from a woman aged 70 to 79 with active or convalescent COVID-19.

The V and J genes are TRBV28 and TRBJ2-5; 10 bases line up with TRBD2. This CDR3 has 15 residues. Unmatched junction bases numbered 10, after V lost 7 bases and J lost 5 bases. Germline loops: CDR1 MDHEN, CDR2 SYDVKM. DNA of the CDR3: TGTGCCAGCAATAAGGCTAGCGGGAGACGGGAGACCCAGTACTTC. Protein sequence: CASNKASGRRETQYF.

The chain joins TRBV20-1 to TRBJ2-2; 9 bases are a match to TRBD2. The germline CDR1 and CDR2 sequences are DFQATT and SNEGSKA (reference sequence). This CDR3 is built from 15 residues. V lost 3 bases to trimming and J lost 5 bases; unmatched junction nucleotides: 7. The CDR3 loop reads CSASNSGRETGELFF. DNA for the CDR3: TGCAGTGCTAGTAATAGCGGGAGAGAGACCGGGGAGCTGTTTTTT.

The chain recombines TRBV6-5 with TRBJ1-2, with 7 bases lining up with TRBD1. Germline V gene data show CDR1 as MNHEY and CDR2 as SVGAGI. V lost 5 bases and J lost 3; bases outside the gene matches: 3. CDR3 length: 13 amino acids. For the CDR3, the DNA is TGTGCCAGCAGTCCACAGGGGTACTATGGCTACACCTTC. It yields the protein CASSPQGYYGYTF.

The rearrangement joins TRBV15 to TRBJ2-1; 9 nucleotides match TRBD2. V shed 3 bases and J 7 bases; nucleotides not matched to a gene: 4. Germline CDR1 is LNHNV and CDR2 is YYDKDF (reference sequence). CDR3 size: 14 residues. CDR3 coding DNA: TGTGCCACCAGCAGGGGACTAGCCGGGAATGAGCAGTTCTTC. Protein: CATSRGLAGNEQFF.

The V call is TRBV13, the J call TRBJ2-7, with 12 bases aligning to TRBD2. CDR3 length equals 15 residues. Germline V lookup: CDR1 PRHDT, CDR2 FYEKMQ (reference sequence). V shed 2 bases, J shed 3 bases, and the junction held 2 bases outside the gene matches. DNA for the CDR3: TGTGCCAGCAGCTTAAGACTAGCGGGGGTCTACGAGCAGTACTTC. Amino acids: CASSLRLAGVYEQYF.

The chain recombines TRBV5-1 with TRBJ1-1; a weak D match, TRBD1 (5 bases). The CDR3 has 14 amino acids. V was shortened by 4 bases and J by 0 bases, with 10 bases between the two germline ends. Per germline, CDR1 SGHRS and CDR2 YFSETQ. CDR3 bases: TGCGCCAGCAGCACCGGACAAGTGAACACTGAAGCTTTCTTT. Amino acids: CASSTGQVNTEAFF. The full variable domain, its missing parts supplied by reference TRBV5-1 and TRBJ1-1, is KAGVTQTPRYLIKTRGQQVTLSCSPISGHRSVSWYQQTPGQGLQFLFEYFSETQRNKGNFPGRFSGRQFSNSRSEMNVSTLELGDSALYLCASSTGQVNTEAFFGQGTRLTVV.

This clone showed up just once. V gene TRBV5-1 combines with J gene TRBJ1-1; weak D call: TRBD1 (6 bases). V lost 3 bases to trimming and J lost 5 bases, with 14 bases between them. Germline values: CDR1 SGHRS, CDR2 YFSETQ. This CDR3 comprises 14 residues. In DNA, the CDR3 is TGCGCCAGCAGCTCCGGGACACTGGGGACTGAAGCTTTCTTT. It is translated as CASSSGTLGTEAFF.

This clone was observed a handful of times. CDR3 region: CASSQELPGLAGSDNEQFF. The CDR3 DNA is TGTGCCAGCAGCCAAGAGCTCCCGGGACTAGCGGGATCCGACAATGAGCAGTTCTTC. This rearrangement joins TRBV3-1 (or the pseudogene TRBV3-2) to TRBJ2-1; 13 nucleotides agree with TRBD2. The CDR3 is 19 amino acids. CDR1 is LGHDT, CDR2 YNNKEL, per germline (reference sequence). Losses at the gene ends were 0 bases for V and 5 bases for J; bases not matched to a gene: 10.

V is TRBV6-2 or TRBV6-3 and J is TRBJ1-5; TRBD1 is a possible D gene (6 bases). V was trimmed by 2 bases and J by 2 bases, leaving 10 bases between them. The CDR3 loop spans 15 amino acids. Germline CDR1 reads MNHEY; CDR2 reads SVGEGT. The CDR3 DNA reads as TGTGCCAGCAGTTACGCAGGGGTTGGCAATCAGCCCCAGCATTTT. It yields the protein CASSYAGVGNQPQHF.

The J gene is TRBJ2-1, the V gene TRBV23-1, with a possible D match to TRBD1 (6 bases). TRBV23-1 is treated as an ORF (open reading frame) with a function not yet certain. V gave up 2 bases and J gave up 3 bases, with 32 bases separating them. The CDR3 loop spans 22 amino acids. The CDR3 sequence is CASSQPSGWGPHNKTSYNEQFF. The CDR3 nucleotides read TGCGCCAGCAGTCAACCTTCGGGCTGGGGGCCCCATAACAAAACGAGCTACAATGAGCAGTTCTTC.

In this sample, this clone turned up once. This chain's CDR3 is CASSSVRGTNEKLFF. The CDR3 DNA follows: TGCGCCAGCAGCTCAGTGAGGGGGACTAATGAAAAACTGTTTTTT. The V and J genes are TRBV5-1 and TRBJ1-4; perhaps TRBD1 as D (6 bases). The V gene lost 3 bases and the J gene lost 2 bases, with 11 bases spanning the gap. CDR1 SGHRS and CDR2 YFSETQ come from the germline V gene. The CDR3 consists of 15 residues.

V and J are TRBV20-1 and TRBJ2-1; 10 bases line up with TRBD2. The CDR3 spans 14 residues. V lost 3 bases and J lost 15; bases outside the gene matches: 14. Germline CDR1 is DFQATT and CDR2 is SNEGSKA (reference sequence). CDR3 residues: CSASRASGSSPPFF. In DNA, the CDR3 is TGCAGTGCTAGTAGGGCTAGCGGGAGTTCCCCACCGTTCTTC.

The genes are TRBV24-1 and TRBJ2-6, with 7 bases matching TRBD1. CDR1 KGHDR and CDR2 SFDVKD come from the germline V gene. The trim removed 3 bases at V and 1 base at J, leaving 8 bases unmatched. The length of the CDR3 is 18 residues. The CDR3 bases are TGTGCCACCAGTGATCTAGCCGAACAGGGGTCTGGGGCCAACGTCCTGACTTTC. Amino acids: CATSDLAEQGSGANVLTF.

The chain has TRBV29-1 and TRBJ2-7, with D unresolved. Germline lookup yields CDR1 SQVTM and CDR2 ANQGSEA. This CDR3 has 14 residues. Trimming left V 7 bases short and J 2 bases short, with 18 bases between. CDR3 sequence reads: CSAGQRRGAYEQYF. CDR3 DNA: TGCAGCGCTGGCCAGAGGCGAGGAGCCTACGAGCAGTACTTC.

This clone was detected ten times or more. V is TRBV7-3 and J is TRBJ1-6, with TRBD1 matching over 8 bases. Germline-derived CDR1 and CDR2 are SGHTA and FQGTGA. The CDR3 sequence is 13 residues long. The junction had 4 bases not matched to a gene; V was cut back by 2 bases and J by 13 bases. CDR3 protein: CASSLSRTGPLHF. In DNA form, the CDR3 reads TGTGCCAGCAGCTTATCTAGGACAGGGCCCCTCCACTTT.

This clone was counted a single time. This chain connects TRBV12-3 or TRBV12-4 to TRBJ2-7; TRBD1 matches at 7 bases. V dropped 3 bases and J dropped 4; count of bases not matched to a gene: 3. The CDR3 loop spans 13 amino acids. The CDR3 loop reads CASSLGQTYEQYF. CDR3 bases: TGTGCCAGCAGTTTGGGACAGACTTACGAGCAGTACTTC.

The chain links TRBV2 to TRBJ2-1; no clear D. Germline loops: CDR1 SNHLY, CDR2 FYNNEI. The V end was cut by 9 bases, the J end by 5 bases, with 17 bases between. This CDR3 has 14 residues. DNA for the CDR3: TGTGCCAGTGTCGGCCTTAGAGGCCACAATGAGCAGTTCTTC. This codes for CASVGLRGHNEQFF.

The gene calls are TRBV11-2 and TRBJ1-2, with 7 positions matching TRBD1. Germline lookup yields CDR1 SGHAT and CDR2 FQNNGV. J gave up 8 bases and V 5 bases, and 17 bases lay outside the gene matches. This CDR3 has 16 amino acids. CDR3 DNA sequence: TGTGCCAGCAGCCCAACGTCAAGGGGGCGGCTGAAGGGCTACACCTTC. This codes for CASSPTSRGRLKGYTF. Filled out from reference TRBV11-2 and TRBJ1-2, the complete variable domain reads EAGVAQSPRYKIIEKRQSVAFWCNPISGHATLYWYQQILGQGPKLLIQFQNNGVVDDSQLPKDRFSAERLKGVDSTLKIQPAKLEDSAVYLCASSPTSRGRLKGYTFGSGTRLTVV.

This chain links TRBV18 with TRBJ2-1; unclear D gene. The V and J ends lost 4 bases and 6 bases respectively, with 7 bases between them. The CDR3 covers 12 residues. Germline lookup yields CDR1 KGHSH and CDR2 LQKENI. This chain's CDR3 is CASSRQVNEQFF. The CDR3 DNA reads as TGTGCCAGCTCACGACAAGTCAATGAGCAGTTCTTC.

This clone was seen once. This chain uses TRBV29-1 with TRBJ2-7; possible D gene TRBD2, 7 bases. In germline, CDR1 is SQVTM, CDR2 ANQGSEA. This CDR3 has 13 residues. Deletions cut 6 bases from V and 0 bases from J, with 12 bases between. For the CDR3, the DNA is TGCAGCGTGGGGGGGCCCACCTCCTACGAGCAGTACTTC. This translates into CSVGGPTSYEQYF.

Here the CDR3 DNA reads TGTGCCAGCAGTCCCTTAATTGGAAACACCATATATTTT. The encoded protein is CASSPLIGNTIYF. The chain uses TRBV6-5 and TRBJ1-3, with D uncertain. V lost 5 bases, J lost 3 bases, and 8 bases lay in between. CDR3 length equals 13 residues. CDR1 and CDR2 from the germline V gene are MNHEY and SVGAGI.

This clone appeared a single time. The rearrangement uses TRBV9 and TRBJ2-6; D perhaps matches TRBD1 (6 bases). Looked up from germline, CDR1 is SGDLS and CDR2 is YYNGEE. CDR3 length: 16 residues. V lost 4 bases to trimming and J lost 0 bases, with 11 bases between them. CDR3 in DNA: TGTGCCAGCAGCCCTACAGGGAACTCTGGGGCCAACGTCCTGACTTTC. It yields the protein CASSPTGNSGANVLTF.

The rearrangement joins TRBV27 to TRBJ1-1; weak D call: TRBD1 (5 bases). The CDR3 runs 15 residues. From germline, CDR1 is MNHEY and CDR2 SMNVEV (reference sequence). Trimming removed 0 bases at V and 0 bases at J, with 8 bases between. CDR3 in amino acids: CASSLSGGMNTEAFF. The CDR3 nucleotides read TGTGCCAGCAGTTTATCGGGGGGGATGAACACTGAAGCTTTCTTT.

The chain has TRBV25-1 and TRBJ2-7; D unresolved. The germline gives CDR1 MGHDK, CDR2 SYGVNS. The CDR3 runs to 11 residues. Trimming removed 4 bases from V and 4 bases from J, with 5 bases in between. This chain's CDR3 is CASSGLYEQYF. The CDR3 DNA is TGTGCCAGCAGTGGTCTTTACGAGCAGTACTTC.

This chain connects TRBV4-1 to TRBJ2-5; 11 nucleotides line up with TRBD2. The V and J ends lost 4 bases and 9 bases, in that order; junction bases with no gene match: 13. CDR3 length: 16 amino acids. The germline gives CDR1 MGHRA, CDR2 YSYEKL. CDR3 residues: CASSPRGTSGGGSQYF. The DNA of the CDR3 is TGCGCCAGCAGCCCACGGGGGACTAGCGGTGGCGGGTCCCAGTACTTC.

The CDR3, as DNA: TGTGCCAGCAGTTTAGGTACGCCGGACGAGCAGTACTTC. Protein product: CASSLGTPDEQYF. The genes are TRBV28 and TRBJ2-7; D ambiguous. Germline-derived CDR1 and CDR2 are MDHEN and SYDVKM. CDR3 size: 13 residues. The V and J ends lost 2 bases and 5 bases respectively, with 10 bases between them.

V is TRBV19 and J is TRBJ1-2; possible D gene TRBD1, 5 bases. Germline V CDR1 and CDR2: LNHDA, SQIVND (reference sequence). Trimming removed 2 bases from V and 6 bases from J, with 13 bases in between. CDR3 size: 14 residues. This chain's CDR3 is CASSIPSGFNGYTF. The CDR3 bases are TGTGCCAGTAGTATACCGTCAGGGTTTAATGGCTACACCTTC. The whole variable domain, filled in from reference TRBV19 and TRBJ1-2, reads DGGITQSPKYLFRKEGQNVTLSCEQNLNHDAMYWYRQDPGQGLRLIYYSQIVNDFQKGDIAEGYSVSREKKESFPLTVTSAQKNPTAFYLCASSIPSGFNGYTFGSGTRLTVV.